This is a list of T cell receptor beta chains from one sample in a study of T cell responses to AZD1222 COVID-19 vaccine. The protocol was immunoSEQ multiplex PCR, while the TCRdb copy is restricted to in-frame clones and leaves out a portion. The table shows about 99,000 clones, with approximately 90% occurring only once. Sequencing used peripheral blood, obtained 28 days after the second AZD1222 dose. The receptors were sampled from an adult who received the AZD1222 COVID-19 vaccine. Both conserved end residues are part of each CDR3. A D gene is named only where the DNA matches it firmly.

J gene: TRBJ2-2
D gene: NA
V gene: TRBV7-9
CDR3 protein: CASSFDLGRPGELFF

J gene: TRBJ2-2
D gene: NA
V gene: TRBV10-2
CDR3 protein: CASSQRPNTGELFF

J gene: TRBJ2-1
D gene: TRBD2
V gene: TRBV5-4
CDR3 protein: CASSAWTSGNNEQFF

J gene: TRBJ2-3
D gene: TRBD2
V gene: TRBV7-3
CDR3 protein: CASSLMGGTVTDTQYF

J gene: TRBJ1-2
D gene: TRBD1
V gene: TRBV28
CDR3 protein: CASSSGQGRGYTF

J gene: TRBJ2-1
D gene: NA
V gene: TRBV2
CDR3 protein: CASRNRVGNEQFF

J gene: TRBJ1-1
D gene: NA
V gene: TRBV7-3
CDR3 protein: CASSLTGNTEAFF

J gene: TRBJ2-2
D gene: NA
V gene: TRBV18
CDR3 protein: CASSPQLTWANTGELFF

J gene: TRBJ1-1
D gene: NA
V gene: TRBV10-1
CDR3 protein: CASRKGLNTEAFF

J gene: TRBJ2-7
D gene: NA
V gene: TRBV9
CDR3 protein: CASGAESSYEQYF

J gene: TRBJ2-3
D gene: TRBD2
V gene: TRBV28
CDR3 protein: CASSLAGLAQISTDTQYF

J gene: TRBJ2-3
D gene: NA
V gene: TRBV28
CDR3 protein: CASSFQVSDTQYF

J gene: TRBJ2-2
D gene: NA
V gene: TRBV24-1
CDR3 protein: CATSDPGSTYTGELFF

J gene: TRBJ2-7
D gene: TRBD2
V gene: TRBV27
CDR3 protein: CASSPLTSGRVFIRGEQYF

J gene: TRBJ1-1
D gene: TRBD1
V gene: TRBV27
CDR3 protein: CASSPRQGLDTEAFF

J gene: TRBJ1-1
D gene: NA
V gene: TRBV12-5
CDR3 protein: CASGLAETNTEAFF

J gene: TRBJ2-3
D gene: TRBD2
V gene: TRBV4-2
CDR3 protein: CASSQARLAGGPDTQYF

J gene: TRBJ2-5
D gene: NA
V gene: TRBV5-1
CDR3 protein: CASSLGLGQETQYF

J gene: TRBJ1-2
D gene: TRBD1
V gene: TRBV5-4
CDR3 protein: CASSPWTGDGYTF

J gene: TRBJ2-5
D gene: TRBD2
V gene: TRBV7-9
CDR3 protein: CASSPALAGVETQYF

J gene: TRBJ2-7
D gene: TRBD1
V gene: TRBV5-1
CDR3 protein: CASNPRGQSYEQYF

J gene: TRBJ2-7
D gene: NA
V gene: TRBV11-2
CDR3 protein: CASSFAPGAVNYEQYF

J gene: TRBJ2-7
D gene: TRBD1
V gene: TRBV10-1
CDR3 protein: CASSESGRGHNEQYF

J gene: TRBJ2-1
D gene: TRBD2
V gene: TRBV29-1
CDR3 protein: CSVRGLAGINEQFF

J gene: TRBJ1-1
D gene: TRBD1
V gene: TRBV29-1
CDR3 protein: CSVQTGVSEAFF

J gene: TRBJ2-3
D gene: NA
V gene: TRBV7-8
CDR3 protein: CASSLGGFTDTQYF

J gene: TRBJ2-1
D gene: NA
V gene: TRBV6-2/TRBV6-3
CDR3 protein: CASSEPQREQFF

J gene: TRBJ1-2
D gene: NA
V gene: TRBV28
CDR3 protein: CASSLGSSGGYTF

J gene: TRBJ1-2
D gene: NA
V gene: TRBV28
CDR3 protein: CASSAPGRSPSNYGYTF

J gene: TRBJ2-4
D gene: NA
V gene: TRBV10-3
CDR3 protein: CAISESKAGELAKNIQYF

J gene: TRBJ2-2
D gene: NA
V gene: TRBV2
CDR3 protein: CASRRAAILGELFF

J gene: TRBJ2-7
D gene: NA
V gene: TRBV5-4
CDR3 protein: CASSLWGGRAGEQYF

J gene: TRBJ2-6
D gene: NA
V gene: TRBV7-3
CDR3 protein: CASRGTGANVLTF

J gene: TRBJ2-7
D gene: TRBD1
V gene: TRBV10-3
CDR3 protein: CAIGPGQLYEQYF

J gene: TRBJ1-1
D gene: NA
V gene: TRBV11-2
CDR3 protein: CASSLGMNTEAFF

J gene: TRBJ1-5
D gene: NA
V gene: TRBV12-5
CDR3 protein: CASEPGSNQPQHF

J gene: TRBJ2-4
D gene: NA
V gene: TRBV11-2
CDR3 protein: CASSLVSENIQYF

J gene: TRBJ2-2
D gene: TRBD1
V gene: TRBV6-1
CDR3 protein: CASSVPGTGGHGELFF

J gene: TRBJ1-2
D gene: NA
V gene: TRBV12-3/TRBV12-4
CDR3 protein: CASSFQANYGYTF

J gene: TRBJ2-5
D gene: NA
V gene: TRBV19
CDR3 protein: CASKEGAAGETQYF